This TCR beta chain was sequenced in a study of T-cell reconstitution after alpha-beta-depleted transplantation in children. Ten or more counts support this clonotype. Unique molecular identifiers tagged the TCRbeta library. TCRdb re-called the PCR reads with MiXCR, one entry per CDR3 protein. Among hundreds of thousands of distinct CDR3 sequences listed, roughly 17% were seen once. V trimming: 7 bases; J trimming: 0 bases; junction bases outside the gene matches: 7. This CDR3 is built from 15 residues. The germline gives CDR1 KGHDR, CDR2 SFDVKD. The rearrangement uses TRBV24-1 and TRBJ2-7; 8 bases line up with TRBD2. The sample was PBMCs from the stem cell graft donor, taken from the stem cell graft. The TCR sequence derives from a human donor who donated a stem cell graft to a child with acute myeloid leukemia. The CDR3 bases are TGTGCCACCAGGGGAACTAGCGGAGGCTCCTACGAGCAGTACGTC. Amino acid sequence: CATRGTSGGSYEQYV.